These 19 T cell receptor beta chains originate from one sample sequenced in a study of blood T cell repertoires in COVID-19. Measured with immunoSEQ multiplex PCR; TCRdb has only the in-frame clones, and not every one. Of around 200,000 clones in the sample, 75% to 90% were seen once. Sequenced material: PBMCs or T cells enriched from blood (not recorded which). These receptor sequences come from a man in his forties or fifties who had recovered from COVID-19.

The J gene is TRBJ1-5, the V gene TRBV20-1; tentative D call: TRBD1 (5 bases). This CDR3 region has 14 residues. V lost 3 bases and J lost 1, with 10 bases in between. Germline CDR1 DFQATT, CDR2 SNEGSKA (reference sequence). CDR3: CSASQGLSNQPQHF. Here the CDR3 DNA reads TGCAGTGCTAGTCAGGGATTAAGCAATCAGCCCCAGCATTTT.

This chain uses TRBV27 with TRBJ2-7, with D possibly matching TRBD2 (7 bases). Germline-derived CDR1 and CDR2 are MNHEY and SMNVEV (reference sequence). The CDR3 has 14 amino acids. Trimming removed 8 bases at V and 2 bases at J, with 16 bases between. In DNA, the CDR3 is TGTGCCAGCGCCCCAGGGGCGGGAGCCTACGAGCAGTACTTC. It translates to CASAPGAGAYEQYF.

DNA of the CDR3: TGTGCCAGCAGCTTAAACGGGTACGAGCAGTACTTC. Protein product: CASSLNGYEQYF. The chain joins TRBV7-3 to TRBJ2-7; unclear D gene. Trimming pared 1 base from V and 4 bases from J, leaving 5 bases between. CDR3 length equals 12 residues. Germline V gene lookup returns CDR1 SGHTA and CDR2 FQGTGA.

The rearrangement links TRBV28 to TRBJ2-7, with D uncertain. V was trimmed by 3 bases and J by 6 bases, leaving 9 bases between them. Germline-derived CDR1 and CDR2 are MDHEN and SYDVKM. The CDR3 contains 12 residues. CDR3 loop: CASSFGEAEQYF. The DNA of the CDR3 is TGTGCCAGCAGTTTTGGAGAAGCCGAGCAGTACTTC.

V usage is TRBV25-1 and J usage is TRBJ2-7, with D possibly being TRBD2 (6 bases). This CDR3 region has 13 residues. CDR1 and CDR2 from the germline V gene are MGHDK and SYGVNS. Between the trimmed V and J ends, which lost 3 bases and 3 bases, there was a span of 9 bases. The CDR3 here is CASSDGTVYEQYF. CDR3 DNA sequence: TGTGCCAGCAGTGACGGGACTGTCTACGAGCAGTACTTC.

V and J are TRBV5-4 and TRBJ1-5, with 8 bases identical to TRBD1. The CDR3 is 15 amino acids. The V and J ends lost 3 bases and 1 base, in that order; junction bases with no gene match: 3. CDR1 is SGHNT, CDR2 YYREEE, per germline (reference sequence). This CDR3 is CASSSGTGSNQPQHF. The DNA of the CDR3 is TGTGCCAGCAGCTCCGGGACAGGCAGCAATCAGCCCCAGCATTTT. Looking up the rest from reference TRBV5-4 and TRBJ1-5 gives the full variable domain: ETGVTQSPTHLIKTRGQQVTLRCSSQSGHNTVSWYQQALGQGPQFIFQYYREEENGRGNFPPRFSGLQFPNYSSELNVNALELDDSALYLCASSSGTGSNQPQHFGDGTRLSIL.

For the CDR3, the DNA is TGTGCCAGCAGTTTAAAGGACTTTTGGACCGGGGAGCTGTTTTTT. Its protein product is CASSLKDFWTGELFF. The gene calls are TRBV28 and TRBJ2-2, with D tentatively TRBD2 (5 bases). This CDR3 comprises 15 residues. Germline CDR1 MDHEN, CDR2 SYDVKM. Between the trimmed V and J ends, which lost 2 bases and 5 bases, there was a span of 12 bases.

The V and J genes are TRBV4-2 and TRBJ1-1; D is possibly TRBD1 (5 bases). The germline V gene encodes CDR1 LGHNA and CDR2 YNFKEQ. Trimming pared 4 bases from V and 4 bases from J, leaving 13 bases between. This CDR3 spans 14 amino acids. This CDR3 reads CASSPPGRGTEAFF. For the CDR3, the DNA is TGTGCCAGCAGCCCGCCAGGGAGGGGCACTGAAGCTTTCTTT.

This chain links TRBV9 with TRBJ1-1, with 10 bases aligning to TRBD1. The CDR3 has 13 residues. The V gene's germline CDR1 is SGDLS and CDR2 YYNGEE. V shed 3 bases and J 5 bases; nucleotides not matched to a gene: 1. CDR3 nucleotide sequence: TGTGCCAGCAGCGCGGGACAGGGGACTGAAGCTTTCTTT. It translates to CASSAGQGTEAFF.

This clone was seen a handful of times. The chain couples TRBV7-9 to TRBJ1-1; D not resolved. The CDR3 is 13 residues long. Germline CDR1 is SEHNR and CDR2 is FQNEAQ (reference sequence). V gave up 1 base and J gave up 10 bases, with 13 bases separating them. DNA of the CDR3: TGTGCCAGCAGCTTAGGTACTGAATTCGGAGCTTTCTTT. The encoded protein is CASSLGTEFGAFF.

The rearrangement joins TRBV7-9 to TRBJ2-5, with D possibly being TRBD1 (6 bases). The length of the CDR3 is 14 residues. Germline values: CDR1 SEHNR, CDR2 FQNEAQ (reference sequence). V was trimmed by 1 base and J by 3 bases, leaving 9 bases between them. CDR3 region: CASSLVQGKETQYF. CDR3 coding DNA: TGTGCCAGCAGCTTAGTACAGGGTAAAGAGACCCAGTACTTC.

This clone was observed a handful of times. The chain joins TRBV5-1 to TRBJ1-2; 11 nucleotides align to TRBD1. Trimming removed 4 bases from V and 7 bases from J; junction bases left unmatched: 9. The CDR3 is 15 amino acids. Germline V lookup: CDR1 SGHRS, CDR2 YFSETQ. The CDR3 nucleotides are TGCGCCAGCAGCGCAGGACAGGGGGCGAGAAGTGGCTACACCTTC. The encoded protein is CASSAGQGARSGYTF.

This clone was seen more than once but under ten times. V is TRBV7-2 and J is TRBJ2-1; TRBD2 aligns across 7 bases. Trimming at V came to 10 bases and at J to 12 bases, leaving 15 bases not matched to a gene. The CDR3 runs 13 residues. Germline V gene data show CDR1 as SGHTA and CDR2 as FQGNSA. Here the CDR3 reads CAIQSGGLKRQFF. In DNA, the CDR3 is TGTGCCATCCAATCGGGAGGATTAAAGCGGCAGTTCTTC.

The chain combines TRBV3-1 (or the pseudogene TRBV3-2) with TRBJ2-1, with TRBD2 as a possible D gene (6 bases). V was clipped by 7 bases and J by 8 bases, with 18 bases between them. The germline V gene encodes CDR1 LGHDT and CDR2 YNNKEL (reference sequence). This CDR3 has 14 amino acids. Here the CDR3 reads CASTGDGSMDEQFF. For the CDR3, the DNA is TGTGCCAGCACTGGGGACGGGAGTATGGATGAGCAGTTCTTC.

V and J are TRBV30 and TRBJ2-7, with D possibly being TRBD2 (5 bases). Germline V gene data show CDR1 as GTSNPN and CDR2 as SVGIG (reference sequence). The CDR3 length is 13 residues. The ends were cut back, 4 bases at V and 3 bases at J, with 13 bases in the middle. CDR3 in amino acids: CAWNSGGNYEQYF. The CDR3 bases are TGTGCCTGGAACAGCGGAGGCAACTACGAGCAGTACTTC.

This rearrangement joins TRBV9 to TRBJ2-1, with TRBD2 identical over 7 bases. Per germline, CDR1 SGDLS and CDR2 YYNGEE. The CDR3 sequence is 15 residues long. V gave up 3 bases and J gave up 4 bases; unmatched junction bases: 7. The CDR3 bases are TGTGCCAGCAGCGCCGCGGGAGCCCCTTACAATGAGCAGTTCTTC. Amino acid sequence: CASSAAGAPYNEQFF. Full variable domain (missing parts from reference TRBV9 and TRBJ2-1): DSGVTQTPKHLITATGQRVTLRCSPRSGDLSVYWYQQSLDQGLQFLIQYYNGEERAKGNILERFSAQQFPDLHSELNLSSLELGDSALYFCASSAAGAPYNEQFFGPGTRLTVL.

This clone turned up a few times. This rearrangement joins TRBV5-1 to TRBJ2-7, with a weak D call TRBD1 (6 bases). Trimming removed 3 bases from V and 1 base from J, with 14 bases in between. The CDR3 covers 15 residues. CDR1 and CDR2 from the germline V gene are SGHRS and YFSETQ. The CDR3 region has the DNA TGCGCCAGCAGCTCGCCTTCTACAGGGTCCTACGAGCAGTACTTC. This translates into CASSSPSTGSYEQYF. The entire variable domain, with the rest obtained from reference TRBV5-1 and TRBJ2-7, is as follows: KAGVTQTPRYLIKTRGQQVTLSCSPISGHRSVSWYQQTPGQGLQFLFEYFSETQRNKGNFPGRFSGRQFSNSRSEMNVSTLELGDSALYLCASSSPSTGSYEQYFGPGTRLTVT.

This chain connects TRBV18 to TRBJ1-6; D might be TRBD1 (5 bases). The V gene lost 2 bases and the J gene lost 10 bases, with 12 bases spanning the gap. The CDR3 consists of 14 residues. CDR1 KGHSH and CDR2 LQKENI come from the germline V gene. For the CDR3, the DNA is TGTGCCAGCTCACCAGTGGGGGGGAGATCACCCCTCCACTTT. The encoded protein is CASSPVGGRSPLHF.

The rearrangement links TRBV30 to TRBJ1-5; 9 positions agree with TRBD1. This CDR3 is 14 amino acids long. Trimming removed 5 bases from V and 4 bases from J; junction bases left unmatched: 6. CDR1 and CDR2 from the germline V gene are GTSNPN and SVGIG (reference sequence). In nucleotides, the CDR3 is TGTGCCTGGGCTCTGGGACAGGGTAATCAGCCCCAGCATTTT. Translating it yields CAWALGQGNQPQHF. The entire variable domain, with the rest obtained from reference TRBV30 and TRBJ1-5, is as follows: SQTIHQWPATLVQPVGSPLSLECTVEGTSNPNLYWYRQAAGRGLQLLFYSVGIGQISSEVPQNLSASRPQDRQFILSSKKLLLSDSGFYLCAWALGQGNQPQHFGDGTRLSIL.